These 10 T cell receptor beta chains came from one sample sequenced in a study of cytotoxic CD8 clonotypes in ibrutinib-treated CLL. Some clones are missing from TCRdb's copy, which holds only in-frame ones; the method was immunoSEQ multiplex PCR. Here the sample spans approximately 50,000 clones, 55% to 80% being singletons. This material consisted of PBMCs, taken after 12 months of ibrutinib treatment. The receptor set was obtained from a human donor with chronic lymphocytic leukemia.

The chain couples TRBV27 to TRBJ2-1; TRBD2 agrees at 11 bases. This CDR3 has 15 amino acids. V lost 2 bases to trimming and J lost 10 bases; unmatched junction nucleotides: 7. Germline V gene sequence: CDR1 MNHEY, CDR2 SMNVEV (reference sequence). As DNA, the CDR3 is TGTGCCAGCAGTTTAATTTTAGCGGGGGGGCACGAGCAGTTCTTC. It encodes CASSLILAGGHEQFF.

This clone came up a few times. The chain carries TRBV5-1 and TRBJ1-1, with D possibly matching TRBD1 (5 bases). Germline V CDR1 and CDR2: SGHRS, YFSETQ. This CDR3 spans 16 amino acids. Deletions cut 2 bases from V and 0 bases from J, with 14 bases between. CDR3 protein: CASSLLGVRMNTEAFF. The CDR3, as DNA: TGCGCCAGCAGCTTATTGGGGGTACGGATGAACACTGAAGCTTTCTTT.

The rearrangement joins TRBV6-6 to TRBJ1-2; D call uncertain. The CDR3 is 16 amino acids. Germline-derived CDR1 and CDR2 are MNHNY and SVGAGI (reference sequence). The V and J ends lost 0 bases and 4 bases respectively, with 15 bases between them. The CDR3 DNA reads as TGTGCCAGCAGTTACTCGACCGAGCCTGGGTCCTATGGCTACACCTTC. Amino acids: CASSYSTEPGSYGYTF.

This clone was recorded a few times. The rearrangement joins TRBV5-6 to TRBJ1-2, with D perhaps matching TRBD1 (5 bases). The germline V and J ends were trimmed by 1 base and 4 bases, with 14 bases remaining between them. Germline CDR1 SGHDT, CDR2 YYEEEE. The CDR3 covers 15 residues. CDR3 sequence reads: CASSLIFREVYGYTF. The CDR3 DNA is TGTGCCAGCAGCTTGATTTTCAGGGAGGTCTATGGCTACACCTTC.

The chain couples TRBV28 to TRBJ2-7; 8 bases map to TRBD2. V shed 5 bases and J 4 bases; nucleotides not matched to a gene: 10. The CDR3 has 15 amino acids. Germline V lookup: CDR1 MDHEN, CDR2 SYDVKM. CDR3 protein: CASSASGTSHYEQYF. CDR3 DNA: TGTGCCAGCAGTGCATCCGGGACTAGTCATTACGAGCAGTACTTC.

The chain joins TRBV25-1 to TRBJ1-3; no reliable D call. With 3 bases removed from V and 0 bases from J, the gap between germline ends came to 9 bases. The CDR3 is 15 residues long. Germline V CDR1 and CDR2: MGHDK, SYGVNS. Here the CDR3 reads CASSDITSSGNTIYF. CDR3 DNA sequence: TGTGCCAGCAGTGACATCACGAGCTCTGGAAACACCATATATTTT.

In DNA, the CDR3 is TGTGCCAGCAGCCAAATCAATCTAGCGGGGGCATACAATGAGCAGTTCTTC. Amino acid sequence: CASSQINLAGAYNEQFF. The chain recombines TRBV4-2 with TRBJ2-1; 10 bases fit TRBD2. CDR3 size: 17 residues. The trim removed 2 bases at V and 4 bases at J, leaving 8 bases unmatched. The germline V gene encodes CDR1 LGHNA and CDR2 YNFKEQ.

This chain joins TRBV18 and TRBJ2-7, with D possibly TRBD2 on 6 matching bases. The CDR3 length is 12 residues. Germline V gives CDR1 KGHSH, CDR2 LQKENI. V was clipped by 2 bases and J by 5 bases, with 7 bases between them. DNA for the CDR3: TGTGCCAGCTCACCAGGGGGGAACGAGCAGTACTTC. Translation gives CASSPGGNEQYF.

Here the CDR3 reads CASSLEGQPQHF. The CDR3 DNA is TGTGCCAGCAGCTTAGAGGGTCAGCCCCAGCATTTT. This sequence joins TRBV7-8 and TRBJ1-5; D is ambiguous. Germline V CDR1 and CDR2: SGHVS, FQNEAQ. V shed 1 base and J shed 6 bases, with 4 bases lying between them. The CDR3 extends over 12 amino acids. Supplemented by reference TRBV7-8 and TRBJ1-5, the full variable domain reads GAGVSQSPRYKVAKRGQDVALRCDPISGHVSLFWYQQALGQGPEFLTYFQNEAQLDKSGLPSDRFFAERPEGSVSTLKIQRTQQEDSAVYLCASSLEGQPQHFGDGTRLSIL.

The chain has TRBV9 and TRBJ2-1; the match to TRBD2 covers 11 bases. This CDR3 contains 15 residues. The germline V gene has CDR1 SGDLS and CDR2 YYNGEE. V was pared by 0 bases and J by 6 bases, with 2 bases of the junction left unmatched. The CDR3: CASSVGLAGGNEQFF. As DNA, the CDR3 is TGTGCCAGCAGCGTAGGGCTAGCGGGGGGCAATGAGCAGTTCTTC. The full variable domain, its missing parts supplied by reference TRBV9 and TRBJ2-1, is DSGVTQTPKHLITATGQRVTLRCSPRSGDLSVYWYQQSLDQGLQFLIQYYNGEERAKGNILERFSAQQFPDLHSELNLSSLELGDSALYFCASSVGLAGGNEQFFGPGTRLTVL.